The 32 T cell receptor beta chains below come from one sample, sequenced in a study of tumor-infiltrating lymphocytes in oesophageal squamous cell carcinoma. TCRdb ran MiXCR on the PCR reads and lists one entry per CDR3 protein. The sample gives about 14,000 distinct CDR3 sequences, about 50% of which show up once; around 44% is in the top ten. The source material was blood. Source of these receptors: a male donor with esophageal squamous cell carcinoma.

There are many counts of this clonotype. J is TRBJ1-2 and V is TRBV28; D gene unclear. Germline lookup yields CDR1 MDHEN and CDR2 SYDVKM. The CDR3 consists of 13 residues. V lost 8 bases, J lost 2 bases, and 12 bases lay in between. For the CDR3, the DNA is TGTGCCAGCGTGGGTCACCTGAACTATGGCTACACCTTC. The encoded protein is CASVGHLNYGYTF.

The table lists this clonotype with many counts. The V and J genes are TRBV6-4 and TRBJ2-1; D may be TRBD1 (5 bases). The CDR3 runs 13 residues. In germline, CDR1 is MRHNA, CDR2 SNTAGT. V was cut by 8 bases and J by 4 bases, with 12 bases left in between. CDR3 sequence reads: CASGQTAYNEQFF. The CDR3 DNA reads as TGTGCCAGCGGCCAGACAGCTTACAATGAGCAGTTCTTC.

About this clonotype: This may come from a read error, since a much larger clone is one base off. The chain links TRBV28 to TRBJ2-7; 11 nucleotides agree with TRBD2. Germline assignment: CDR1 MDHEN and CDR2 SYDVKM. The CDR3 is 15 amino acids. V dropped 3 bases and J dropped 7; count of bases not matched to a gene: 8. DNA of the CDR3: TGTGCCAGCAGTTTCAGACTAGCGGGATCCAATGAGCAGTACTTC. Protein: CASSFRLAGSNEQYF.

The CDR3 is CASSLAVQGNNQPQHF. CDR3 nucleotides: TGTGCCAGCAGCTTAGCGGTACAGGGGAACAATCAGCCCCAGCATTTT. The chain links TRBV7-2 to TRBJ1-5; TRBD1 matches 7 bases. V gave up 0 bases and J gave up 3 bases; unmatched junction bases: 5. The CDR3 runs 16 residues. Germline loops: CDR1 SGHTA, CDR2 FQGNSA.

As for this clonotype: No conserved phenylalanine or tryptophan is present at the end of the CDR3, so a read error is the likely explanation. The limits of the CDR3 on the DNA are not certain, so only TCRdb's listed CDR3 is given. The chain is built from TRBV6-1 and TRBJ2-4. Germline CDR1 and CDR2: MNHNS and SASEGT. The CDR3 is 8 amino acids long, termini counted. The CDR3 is CASSEMAG.

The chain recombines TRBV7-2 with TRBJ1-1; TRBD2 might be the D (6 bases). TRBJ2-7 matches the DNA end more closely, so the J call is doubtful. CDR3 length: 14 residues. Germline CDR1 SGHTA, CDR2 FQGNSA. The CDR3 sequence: CASSLFAGNYEQYF. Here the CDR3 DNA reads TGTGCCAGCAGCTTATTTGCGGGAAACTACGAGCAGTACTTC.

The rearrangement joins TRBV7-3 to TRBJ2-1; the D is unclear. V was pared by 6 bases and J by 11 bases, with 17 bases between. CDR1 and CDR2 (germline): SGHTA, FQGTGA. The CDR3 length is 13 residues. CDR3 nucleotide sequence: TGTGCCAGCAGTTCCTCTGGCCTACCACAGCAGTTCTTC. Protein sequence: CASSSSGLPQQFF.

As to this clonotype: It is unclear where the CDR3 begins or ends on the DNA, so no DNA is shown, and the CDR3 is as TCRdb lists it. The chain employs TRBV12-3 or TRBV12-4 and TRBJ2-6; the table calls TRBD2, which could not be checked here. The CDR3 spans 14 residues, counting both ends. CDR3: CASSPHGGPLHLRF.

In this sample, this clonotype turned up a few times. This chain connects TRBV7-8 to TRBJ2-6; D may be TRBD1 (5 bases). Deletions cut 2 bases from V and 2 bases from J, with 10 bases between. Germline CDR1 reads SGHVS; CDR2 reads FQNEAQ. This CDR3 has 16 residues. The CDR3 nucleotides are TGTGCCAGCAGCTTACAGGGCCTCACTGGGGCCAACGTCCTGACTTTC. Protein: CASSLQGLTGANVLTF.

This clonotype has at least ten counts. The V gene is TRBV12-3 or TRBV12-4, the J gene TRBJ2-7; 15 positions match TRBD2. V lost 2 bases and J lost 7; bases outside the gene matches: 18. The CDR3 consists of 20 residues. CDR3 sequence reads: CASSLPPLGLAGGPYNEQYF. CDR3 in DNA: TGTGCCAGCAGTTTACCCCCCCTTGGACTAGCGGGAGGGCCGTACAATGAGCAGTACTTC.

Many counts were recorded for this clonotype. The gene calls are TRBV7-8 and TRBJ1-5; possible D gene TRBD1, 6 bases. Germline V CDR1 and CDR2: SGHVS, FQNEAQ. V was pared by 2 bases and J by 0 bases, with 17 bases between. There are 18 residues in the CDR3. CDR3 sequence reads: CASSLLVQGTISNQPQHF. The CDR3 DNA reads TGTGCCAGCAGCTTATTGGTACAGGGTACTATTAGCAATCAGCCCCAGCATTTT.

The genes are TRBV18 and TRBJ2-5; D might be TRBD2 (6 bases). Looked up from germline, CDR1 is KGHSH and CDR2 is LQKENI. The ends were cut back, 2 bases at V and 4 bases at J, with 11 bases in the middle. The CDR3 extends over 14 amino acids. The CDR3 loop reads CASSPFGTPETQYF. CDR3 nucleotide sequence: TGTGCCAGCTCACCATTCGGGACTCCAGAGACCCAGTACTTC.

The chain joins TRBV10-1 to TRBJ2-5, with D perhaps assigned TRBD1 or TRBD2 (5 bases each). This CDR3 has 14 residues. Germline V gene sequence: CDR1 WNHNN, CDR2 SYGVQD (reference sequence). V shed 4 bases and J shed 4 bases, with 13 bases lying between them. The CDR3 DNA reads TGCGCCAGCAGTGTTAGGGACGGAACAGAGACCCAGTACTTC. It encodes CASSVRDGTETQYF.

CDR3 in amino acids: CASSLVQGTPYNEQFF. The CDR3 region has the DNA TGTGCCAGCAGCTTAGTCCAAGGGACTCCCTACAATGAGCAGTTCTTC. The gene calls are TRBV7-6 and TRBJ2-1; maybe TRBD2 (6 bases). The V and J ends lost 1 base and 2 bases respectively, with 12 bases between them. The CDR3 has 16 residues. Germline-derived CDR1 and CDR2 are SGHVS and FNYEAQ.

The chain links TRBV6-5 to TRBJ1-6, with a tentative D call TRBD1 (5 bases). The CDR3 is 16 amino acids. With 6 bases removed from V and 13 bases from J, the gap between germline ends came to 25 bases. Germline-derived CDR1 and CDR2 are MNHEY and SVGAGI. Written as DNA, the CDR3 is TGTGCCAGCAGCCGCGAACTGGGACGGAAATTTTTGCCCCTCCACTTT. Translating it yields CASSRELGRKFLPLHF.

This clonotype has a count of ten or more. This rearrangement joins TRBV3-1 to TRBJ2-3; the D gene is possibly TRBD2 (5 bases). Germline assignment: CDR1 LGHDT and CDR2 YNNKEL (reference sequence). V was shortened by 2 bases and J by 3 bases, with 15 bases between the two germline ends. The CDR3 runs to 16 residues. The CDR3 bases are TGTGCCAGCAGCCAATCAGTTGCGAGCGGAACAGATACGCAGTATTTT. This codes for CASSQSVASGTDTQYF.

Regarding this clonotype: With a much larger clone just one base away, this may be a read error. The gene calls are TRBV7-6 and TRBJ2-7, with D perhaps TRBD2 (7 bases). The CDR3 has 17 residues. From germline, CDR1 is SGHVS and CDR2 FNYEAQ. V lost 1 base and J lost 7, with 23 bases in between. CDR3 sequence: CASSLGGGGHSYNEQYF. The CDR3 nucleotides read TGTGCCAGCAGCTTAGGGGGCGGGGGACACTCCTACAATGAGCAGTACTTC.

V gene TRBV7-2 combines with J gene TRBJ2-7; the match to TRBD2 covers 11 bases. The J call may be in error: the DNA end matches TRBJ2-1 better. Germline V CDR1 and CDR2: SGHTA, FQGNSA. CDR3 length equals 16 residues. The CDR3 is CASSLAGTSGYNEQFF. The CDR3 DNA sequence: TGTGCCAGCAGCTTAGCCGGGACTAGCGGATACAATGAGCAGTTCTTC.

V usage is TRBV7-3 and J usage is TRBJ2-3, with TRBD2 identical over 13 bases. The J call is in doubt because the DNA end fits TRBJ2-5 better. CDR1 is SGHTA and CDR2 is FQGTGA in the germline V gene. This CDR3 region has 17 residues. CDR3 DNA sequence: TGTGCCAGCAGCCTCCACAGGACTAGCGGGGGAACCGGGACCCAGTACTTC. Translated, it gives CASSLHRTSGGTGTQYF.

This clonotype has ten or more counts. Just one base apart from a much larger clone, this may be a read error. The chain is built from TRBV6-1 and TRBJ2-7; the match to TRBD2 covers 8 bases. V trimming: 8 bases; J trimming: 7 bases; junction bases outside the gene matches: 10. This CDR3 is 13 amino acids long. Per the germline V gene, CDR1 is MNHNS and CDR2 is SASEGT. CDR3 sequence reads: CASSGGADNEQYF. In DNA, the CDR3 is TGTGCCAGCTCCGGGGGGGCCGATAATGAGCAGTACTTC.

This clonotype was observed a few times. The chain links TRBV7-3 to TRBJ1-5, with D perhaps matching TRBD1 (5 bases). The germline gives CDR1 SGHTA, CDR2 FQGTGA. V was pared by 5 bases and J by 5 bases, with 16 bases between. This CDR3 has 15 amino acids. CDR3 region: CASSPRHRRYQPQHF. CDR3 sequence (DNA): TGTGCCAGCAGCCCCCGACACAGGAGATATCAGCCCCAGCATTTT. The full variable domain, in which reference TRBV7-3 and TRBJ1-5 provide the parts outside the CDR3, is GAGVSQTPSNKVTEKGKYVELRCDPISGHTALYWYRQSLGQGPEFLIYFQGTGAADDSGLPNDRFFAVRPEGSVSTLKIQRTERGDSAVYLCASSPRHRRYQPQHFGDGTRLSIL.

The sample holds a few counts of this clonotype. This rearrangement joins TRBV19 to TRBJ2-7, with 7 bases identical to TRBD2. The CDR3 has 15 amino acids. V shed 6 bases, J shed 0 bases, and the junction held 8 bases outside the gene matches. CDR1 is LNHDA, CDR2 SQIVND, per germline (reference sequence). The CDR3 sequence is CASSYSSGSSYEQYF. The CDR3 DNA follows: TGTGCCAGTAGCTACTCTAGCGGCAGCTCCTACGAGCAGTACTTC.

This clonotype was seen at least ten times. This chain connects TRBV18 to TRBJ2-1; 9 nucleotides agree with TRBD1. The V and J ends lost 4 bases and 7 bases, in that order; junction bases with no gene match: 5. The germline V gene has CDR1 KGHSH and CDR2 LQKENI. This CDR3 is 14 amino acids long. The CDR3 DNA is TGTGCCAGCTCACACGCGGGACAGGGTAATGAGCAGTTCTTC. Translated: CASSHAGQGNEQFF.

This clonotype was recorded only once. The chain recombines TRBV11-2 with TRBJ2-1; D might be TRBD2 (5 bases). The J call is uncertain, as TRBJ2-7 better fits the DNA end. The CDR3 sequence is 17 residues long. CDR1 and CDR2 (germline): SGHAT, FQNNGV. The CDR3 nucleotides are TGTGCCAGCAGCTTAGATCGCGGACTCCTTTCCTACAATGAGCAGTACTTC. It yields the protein CASSLDRGLLSYNEQYF.

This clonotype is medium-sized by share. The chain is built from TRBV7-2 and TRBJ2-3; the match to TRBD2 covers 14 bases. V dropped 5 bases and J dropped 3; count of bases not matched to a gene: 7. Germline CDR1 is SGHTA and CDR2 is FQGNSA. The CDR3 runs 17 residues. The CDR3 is CASSLGLAGVGTDTQYF. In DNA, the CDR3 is TGTGCCAGCAGCCTGGGACTAGCGGGAGTAGGAACAGATACGCAGTATTTT.

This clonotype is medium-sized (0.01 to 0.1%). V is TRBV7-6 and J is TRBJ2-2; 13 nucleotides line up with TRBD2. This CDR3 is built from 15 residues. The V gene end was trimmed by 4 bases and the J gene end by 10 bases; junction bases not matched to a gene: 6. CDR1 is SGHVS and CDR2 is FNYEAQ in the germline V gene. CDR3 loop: CASSSGTSGKVELFF. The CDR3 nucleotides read TGTGCCAGCAGCTCCGGGACTAGCGGGAAGGTGGAGCTGTTTTTT.

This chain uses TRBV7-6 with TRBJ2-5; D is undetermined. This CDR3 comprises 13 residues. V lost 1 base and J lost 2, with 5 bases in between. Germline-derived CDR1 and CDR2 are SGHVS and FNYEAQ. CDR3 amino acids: CASSLGVQETQYF. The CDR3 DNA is TGTGCCAGCAGCTTAGGGGTGCAAGAGACCCAGTACTTC.

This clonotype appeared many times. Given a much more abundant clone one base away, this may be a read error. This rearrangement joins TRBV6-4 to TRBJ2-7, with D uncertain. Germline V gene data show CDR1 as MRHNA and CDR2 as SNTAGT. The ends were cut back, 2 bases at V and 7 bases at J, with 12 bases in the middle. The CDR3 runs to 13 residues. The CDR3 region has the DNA TGTGCCAGCAGTGACGGCGATTACAATGAGCAGTACTTC. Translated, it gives CASSDGDYNEQYF.

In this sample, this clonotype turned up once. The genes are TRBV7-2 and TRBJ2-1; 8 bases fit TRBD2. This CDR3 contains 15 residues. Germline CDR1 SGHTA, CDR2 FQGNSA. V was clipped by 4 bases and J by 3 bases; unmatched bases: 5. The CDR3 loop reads CASSSTGTSYNEQFF. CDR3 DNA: TGTGCCAGCAGCTCCACCGGGACTAGCTACAATGAGCAGTTCTTC.

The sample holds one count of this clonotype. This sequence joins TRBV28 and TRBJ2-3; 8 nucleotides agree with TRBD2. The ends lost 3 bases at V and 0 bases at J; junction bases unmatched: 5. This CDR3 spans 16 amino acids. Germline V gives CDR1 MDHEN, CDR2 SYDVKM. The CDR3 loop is CASSFPSGLSTDTQYF. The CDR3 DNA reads TGTGCCAGCAGTTTCCCTAGCGGGCTTAGCACAGATACGCAGTATTTT. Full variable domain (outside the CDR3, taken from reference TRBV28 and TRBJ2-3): DVKVTQSSRYLVKRTGEKVFLECVQDMDHENMFWYRQDPGLGLRLIYFSYDVKMKEKGDIPEGYSVSREKKERFSLILESASTNQTSMYLCASSFPSGLSTDTQYFGPGTRLTVL.

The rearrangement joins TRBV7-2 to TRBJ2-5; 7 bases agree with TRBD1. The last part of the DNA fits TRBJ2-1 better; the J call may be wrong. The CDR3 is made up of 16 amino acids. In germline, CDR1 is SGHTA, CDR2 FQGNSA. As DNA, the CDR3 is TGTGCCAGCAGCTCGATAGGGACAGTACAGGGAGCTGAGCAGTTCTTC. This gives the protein CASSSIGTVQGAEQFF.

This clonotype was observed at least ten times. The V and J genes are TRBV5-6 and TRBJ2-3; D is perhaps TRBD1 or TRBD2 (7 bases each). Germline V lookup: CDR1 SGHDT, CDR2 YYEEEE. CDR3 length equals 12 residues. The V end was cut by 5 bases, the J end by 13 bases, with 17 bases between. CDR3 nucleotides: TGTGCCAGCAGAACCCCAGGGGGGGTGGAGTATTTT. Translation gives CASRTPGGVEYF.